A selection of T cell receptor beta chains follows, all from one sample in a study of brain T cells in children with intractable seizures. Repertoires were generated with immunoSEQ multiplex PCR, while TCRdb's copy carries only in-frame clones and drops some. Among under 400,000 clones listed, 93% were seen once. Source: peripheral blood, taken 4 to 6 months after surgery. Source of these receptors: a boy under two years old with tuberous sclerosis and intractable seizures. The CDR3 runs from the conserved cysteine through the conserved F or W. The size entry is marked missing in some rows and otherwise reads once, few, many or a size class.

CDR3 length	J gene	V gene	clone size	CDR3 protein
14	TRBJ1-1	TRBV5-4	NA	CASSLYPMNTEAFF
17	TRBJ2-7	TRBV7-9	NA	CASRSERLAGGSYEQYF
12	TRBJ2-7	TRBV7-6	NA	CASSLGSYEQYF
14	TRBJ1-5	TRBV5-1	once	CASSLKGVNQPQHF
14	TRBJ1-1	TRBV5-1	NA	CASSSGTGLREAFF
15	TRBJ2-7	TRBV7-9	NA	CASSSWTSGRHEQYF
14	TRBJ1-1	TRBV18	NA	CASSPQGAPTEAFF
14	TRBJ2-7	TRBV4-1	once	CASSQVGQDYEQYF
18	TRBJ1-4	TRBV7-6	NA	CASSPGQGRRLTNEKLFF
19	TRBJ2-2	TRBV7-9	NA	CASSPINYRQGPNTGELFF
19	TRBJ2-3	TRBV3-1/TRBV3-2	once	CASSRFEGAGVHYPDTQYF
17	TRBJ2-3	TRBV4-1	NA	CASSPNGMGGEIDTQYF
14	TRBJ1-6	TRBV30	once	CAWSRWGDNSPLHF
12	TRBJ1-5	TRBV29-1	NA	CSVGGVNQPQHF
13	TRBJ1-2	TRBV7-2	NA	CASSPQQGYGYTF
17	TRBJ2-1	TRBV3-1/TRBV3-2	NA	CASSTTSGRGSYNEQFF
11	TRBJ1-2	TRBV20-1	NA	CSAEGDWGYTF
14	TRBJ1-6	TRBV4-1	few	CASSHAGQNSPLHF
13	TRBJ2-7	TRBV7-9	NA	CAISSGSSNEQYF
15	TRBJ1-1	TRBV11-3	once	CASSFGWVMNTEAFF
17	TRBJ2-1	TRBV2	NA	CASSDLPLAGVGNEQFF
14	TRBJ2-7	TRBV3-1/TRBV3-2	once	CASSQELNSYEQYF
15	TRBJ1-2	TRBV7-2	once	CASTPRGVNNYGYTF
12	TRBJ1-4	TRBV7-9	few	CASSPLGEKLFF
16	TRBJ2-1	TRBV24-1	NA	CATSEPDRGSYNEQFF
14	TRBJ2-2	TRBV5-1	NA	CASSSSGNTGELFF
13	TRBJ2-7	TRBV19	NA	CAPPGTRTYEQYF
17	TRBJ2-3	TRBV6-1	once	CASSERFGGWSTDTQYF
14	TRBJ1-4	TRBV30	NA	CAWSEGAIGEKLFF
13	TRBJ2-6	TRBV24-1	NA	CATRGAGANVLTF
13	TRBJ1-4	TRBV30	NA	CATTGTTNEKLFF
13	TRBJ1-2	TRBV3-1/TRBV3-2	NA	CASSQRANYGYTF
14	TRBJ1-2	TRBV6-5	NA	CASSSRTANYGYTF
17	TRBJ2-5	TRBV5-1	NA	CASSTEPGQGPWETQYF
15	TRBJ2-1	TRBV19	NA	CASSITGISYNEQFF
15	TRBJ2-7	TRBV18	NA	CASSRLRTAFYEQYF
18	TRBJ2-3	TRBV7-3	once	CASSLGLAGPYGADTQYF
19	TRBJ1-5	TRBV19	NA	CASTRVRDRVPDSNQPQHF
12	TRBJ2-6	TRBV25-1	NA	CASSSGANVLTF
15	TRBJ1-2	TRBV7-9	once	CASSITGQGAIGYTF
13	TRBJ2-3	TRBV3-1/TRBV3-2	NA	CASSHLSTDTQYF
13	TRBJ1-2	TRBV7-9	NA	CASNSGNRYGYTF